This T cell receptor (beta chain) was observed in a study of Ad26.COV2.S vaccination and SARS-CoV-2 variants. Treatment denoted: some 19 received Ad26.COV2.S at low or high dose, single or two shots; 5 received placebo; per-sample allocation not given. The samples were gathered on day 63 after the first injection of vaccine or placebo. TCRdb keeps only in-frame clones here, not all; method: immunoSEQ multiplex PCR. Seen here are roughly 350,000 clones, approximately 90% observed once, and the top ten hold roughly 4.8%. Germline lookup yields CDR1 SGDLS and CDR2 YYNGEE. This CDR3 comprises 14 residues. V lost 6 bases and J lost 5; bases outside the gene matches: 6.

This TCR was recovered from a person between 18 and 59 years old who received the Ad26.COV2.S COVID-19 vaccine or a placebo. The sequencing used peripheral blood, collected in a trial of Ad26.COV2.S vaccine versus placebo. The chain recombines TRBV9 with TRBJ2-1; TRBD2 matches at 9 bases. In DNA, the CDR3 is TGTGCCAGCAACCCCTCTAGCGGGAACAATGAGCAGTTCTTC. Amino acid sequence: CASNPSSGNNEQFF.